A selection of T cell receptor beta chains follows, all from one sample in a study of response to subunit inactivated influenza vaccine. TCRdb re-derived calls from the RT-PCR reads in MiXCR, one entry per CDR3 protein. The sample has about 300,000 distinct CDR3 sequences; roughly 22% are singletons. The source was PBMCs from blood, collected about 20 months after vaccination. The receptors shown here come from a man in his fifties or sixties who received an inactivated influenza vaccine. Each CDR3 is given with its conserved first and last residue. Fields, in order: J gene, clone size, V gene, D gene, CDR3 DNA, CDR3 protein. A D gene is named only where the DNA matches it firmly. The size of a clone is reported for some rows only, either as once, few or many, or as a class for expanded clones.

>TRBJ1-2|.|TRBV25-1|.
TGTGCCAGCAGTGAATCTTTAGGCAGGGGCTATGGCTACACCTTC
CASSESLGRGYGYTF
>TRBJ2-3|.|TRBV20-1|TRBD2
TGCAGTGCTTCCGGGACTAGCGGGGCAGATACGCAGTATTTT
CSASGTSGADTQYF
>TRBJ2-1|.|TRBV29-1|.
TGCAGCGTGAAGGTGGTCTCCTACAATGAGCAGTTCTTC
CSVKVVSYNEQFF
>TRBJ1-1|many|TRBV5-4|.
TGTGCCAGCAGCTTGGGGGGGAAGTCGGACACTGAAGCTTTCTTT
CASSLGGKSDTEAFF
>TRBJ2-7|.|TRBV6-2/TRBV6-3|TRBD1
TGTGCCAGCCTCAGTCCGGGACAGGGGCACTACGAGCAGTACTTC
CASLSPGQGHYEQYF
>TRBJ1-1|few|TRBV12-3/TRBV12-4|.
TGTGCCAGCAGTTTACAGGGGTTTCTTGCTGAAGCTTTCTTT
CASSLQGFLAEAFF
>TRBJ1-2|few|TRBV28|.
TGTGCCAGCAGTCTAGCGGGACGGACCCTCTATGGCTACACCTTC
CASSLAGRTLYGYTF
>TRBJ2-3|few|TRBV6-2/TRBV6-3|.
TGTGCCAGCACGGACGCGTGGACAGATACGCAGTATTTT
CASTDAWTDTQYF
>TRBJ2-7|few|TRBV5-1|TRBD2
TGCGCCAGCAGCCCGGGACTAGCGGTCTCCTACGAGCAGTACTTC
CASSPGLAVSYEQYF
>TRBJ1-6|few|TRBV5-1|.
TGCGCCAGCAGCGAGGGACACCCGGATTCACCCCTCCACTTT
CASSEGHPDSPLHF
>TRBJ1-5|.|TRBV19|.
TGTGCCAGCGCCCGGGGGTTTAGCAATCAGCCCCAGCATTTT
CASARGFSNQPQHF
>TRBJ2-2|few|TRBV6-5|.
TGTGCCAGCAGTTACTTTGCCGGGGAGCTGTTTTTT
CASSYFAGELFF
>TRBJ1-6|.|TRBV12-3/TRBV12-4|.
TGTGCCAGCAGTTTAGGGCAGGGTATTTCACCCCTCCACTTT
CASSLGQGISPLHF
>TRBJ2-6|few|TRBV4-3|.
TGCGCCAGCAGCCAAGAAAGTGGCGGGGGACAGTCTGGGGCCAACGTCCTGACTTTC
CASSQESGGGQSGANVLTF
>TRBJ1-4|few|TRBV5-1|TRBD1
TGCGCCAGCAGCTTGGATTTCGGGACAGGGTCTGAAAAACTGTTTTTT
CASSLDFGTGSEKLFF
>TRBJ2-7|many|TRBV5-1|TRBD1
TGCGCCAGCATGTCCGGGACAGGGGCTTACGAGCAGTACTTC
CASMSGTGAYEQYF
>TRBJ2-7|.|TRBV6-5|.
TGTGCCAGCAGTTACTCCGTTGGAGGGGAGCAGTACTTC
CASSYSVGGEQYF
>TRBJ1-2|.|TRBV9|.
TGTGCCAGCAGCGCCGTCCGGGGAAACTATGGCTACACCTTC
CASSAVRGNYGYTF
>TRBJ2-7|once|TRBV20-1|TRBD2
TGCAGTGCTAGGTCGACTAGCGGGAGCTACGAGCAGTACTTC
CSARSTSGSYEQYF
>TRBJ1-6|many|TRBV20-1|TRBD1
TGCAGTGCAGGGACAGGAGCCTCCTATAATTCACCCCTCCACTTT
CSAGTGASYNSPLHF
>TRBJ1-3|few|TRBV5-1|.
TGCGCCAGCAGGGGGGCTATCTCTGGAAACACCATATATTTT
CASRGAISGNTIYF
>TRBJ2-7|.|TRBV7-9|.
TGTGCCAGCAGTCTGGGGGGCACCCTCTACGAGCAGTACTTC
CASSLGGTLYEQYF
>TRBJ2-3|few|TRBV6-5|.
TGTGCCAGCAGTTACTCGACTACCGGTTATGATACGCAGTATTTT
CASSYSTTGYDTQYF
>TRBJ1-1|few|TRBV19|TRBD1
TGTGCCAGTACCGAGACAGGGATCATGAACACTGAAGCTTTCTTT
CASTETGIMNTEAFF
>TRBJ2-1|.|TRBV11-1|.
TGTGCCAGCAGCCGTGGCTATGCCTACAATGAGCAGTTCTTC
CASSRGYAYNEQFF
>TRBJ2-7|.|TRBV29-1|TRBD2
TGCAGCGTTGTCAAGGGACTAGCGGACTACGAGCAGTACTTC
CSVVKGLADYEQYF
>TRBJ2-7|few|TRBV28|.
TGTGCCAGTCTAGTACAGGGCTCCTACGAGCAGTACTTC
CASLVQGSYEQYF
>TRBJ1-4|few|TRBV4-2|.
TGTGCCAGCAGCCAAGATAGGCAGGAGTTCGAAAAACTGTTTTTT
CASSQDRQEFEKLFF
>TRBJ1-3|few|TRBV20-1|TRBD1
TGCAGTGCTAGTAGGGGACAGGGGCGAAACACCATATATTTT
CSASRGQGRNTIYF
>TRBJ2-4|.|TRBV6-2/TRBV6-3|.
TGTGCCAGCAGTTATAACTTCGGCCTTTTAGCCAAAAACATTCAGTACTTC
CASSYNFGLLAKNIQYF
>TRBJ1-5|many|TRBV20-1|.
TGCAGTGCTAGAAATGGCGGCGAGATCAATCAGCCCCAGCATTTT
CSARNGGEINQPQHF
>TRBJ1-6|.|TRBV10-3|TRBD1
TGTGCCATCAGTCCGGGACAGGGGGAATCACCCCTCCACTTT
CAISPGQGESPLHF
>TRBJ1-2|many|TRBV12-3/TRBV12-4|.
TGTGCCAGCAGGAGAGGCTATGGCTACACCTTC
CASRRGYGYTF
>TRBJ2-7|few|TRBV28|.
TGTGCCAGCAGTCCAACGGTAGTAACATACGAGCAGTACTTC
CASSPTVVTYEQYF
>TRBJ2-1|.|TRBV2|TRBD2
TGTGCCAGCAGTGAAGGACTAGCGGGTATCAATGAGCAGTTCTTC
CASSEGLAGINEQFF
>TRBJ1-6|many|TRBV7-2|TRBD1
TGTGCCAGCAGCTTGGGGGACAGTGCTTCACCCCTCCACTTT
CASSLGDSASPLHF
>TRBJ2-5|.|TRBV7-8|.
TGTGCCAGCAGCTTAGTACGACAGGTCCAAGAGACCCAGTACTTC
CASSLVRQVQETQYF
>TRBJ2-2|few|TRBV19|.
TGTGCCAGTAGTATCGAGTTTGGCATCGGGGAGCTGTTTTTT
CASSIEFGIGELFF
>TRBJ1-5|few|TRBV20-1|.
TGCAGTGCTAGAGTCCACAGGGATCATCAGCCCCAGCATTTT
CSARVHRDHQPQHF
>TRBJ1-5|once|TRBV4-1|.
TGCGCCTGCAGCCTTTACAGTGAGGGCAATCAGCCCCAGCATTTT
CACSLYSEGNQPQHF
>TRBJ1-6|few|TRBV15|.
TGTGCCACCAGCATTACGCCAGGTGGCAATTCACCCCTCCACTTT
CATSITPGGNSPLHF
>TRBJ1-2|few|TRBV2|.
TGTGCCAGCAGTGATAAAACTGGGAGCATCTATGGCTACACCTTC
CASSDKTGSIYGYTF
>TRBJ1-2|.|TRBV12-5|.
TGTGCTAGTGGGGCACAGGGAGGAGCGTATGGCTACACCTTC
CASGAQGGAYGYTF
>TRBJ1-6|.|TRBV12-3/TRBV12-4|.
TGTGCCAGCAGTTATACAGGGTACAATTCAGCCCTCCACTTT
CASSYTGYNSALHF
>TRBJ2-1|.|TRBV7-9|.
TGTGCCAGCAGCTTAGCGCGGTCCCACAATGAGCAGTTCTTC
CASSLARSHNEQFF
>TRBJ1-5|many|TRBV5-5|.
TGTGCCAGCAGCTTGGAGCCTGAGGGGACCCAGCCCCAGCATTTT
CASSLEPEGTQPQHF
>TRBJ2-1|.|TRBV5-1|TRBD1
TGCGCCAGCAGCTTGGACAGGGGCTTATTAAGCTCCTACAATGAGCAGTTCTTC
CASSLDRGLLSSYNEQFF
>TRBJ1-1|.|TRBV7-6|.
TGTGCCAGCAGCTTAGGTTACAGCTACACTGAAGCTTTCTTT
CASSLGYSYTEAFF
>TRBJ2-5|.|TRBV20-1|.
TGCAGTGCTAGCCCCCAAGAGACCCAGTACTTC
CSASPQETQYF
>TRBJ1-5|.|TRBV5-1|.
TGCGCCAGCAGCTTGGCCAAACGAGGAAAGGAGTGGGACAATCAGCCCCAGCATTTT
CASSLAKRGKEWDNQPQHF
>TRBJ2-2|few|TRBV10-3|.
TGTGCCATCACCTCGGGAGTCACCGGGGAGCTGTTTTTT
CAITSGVTGELFF
>TRBJ2-1|.|TRBV9|TRBD2
TGTGCCAGCAGCTCCCTTGGACTAGCGGGGGGTCATGAGCAGTTCTTC
CASSSLGLAGGHEQFF
>TRBJ2-3|few|TRBV6-4|.
TGTGCCAGCAGTGACGGTTCCAGGGGTATCCAGTATTTT
CASSDGSRGIQYF
>TRBJ1-2|.|TRBV27|.
TGTGCCAGCAGTTTCGGGGCCTCTCCGTATGGCTACACCTTC
CASSFGASPYGYTF
>TRBJ1-2|.|TRBV3-1|.
TGTGCCAGCAGCCCGGACAGTGTTCGTGGCTACACCTTC
CASSPDSVRGYTF
>TRBJ1-3|few|TRBV4-3|.
TGCGCCAGCAGCCATGAACAGGGAAACACCATATATTTT
CASSHEQGNTIYF
>TRBJ1-4|.|TRBV5-6|TRBD1
TGTGCCAGCAGCCGCTCCGGGACAGCCATCGCAACTAATGAAAAACTGTTTTTT
CASSRSGTAIATNEKLFF
>TRBJ1-1|.|TRBV12-3/TRBV12-4|TRBD1
TGTGCCAGCATAAACAGGGGGTTGGGGAACACTGAAGCTTTCTTT
CASINRGLGNTEAFF
>TRBJ2-3|.|TRBV12-3/TRBV12-4|.
TGTGCCAGCAGTTTTCTGGCAGGCCGCGATACGCAGTATTTT
CASSFLAGRDTQYF
>TRBJ2-3|few|TRBV28|TRBD1
TGTGCCAGCAGTTCCACAGGGGTCGCCACAGATACGCAGTATTTT
CASSSTGVATDTQYF